Each of the 20 T cell receptor beta chains below was sequenced from the same sample in a study of cytomegalovirus exposure and HLA in healthy donors. Use of 60 Vbeta and 13 Jbeta primers characterized the PCR. Clones were sequenced by immunoSEQ multiplex PCR, and TCRdb holds only the in-frame ones, with some missing. Among over 150,000 clones listed, 84% were seen once. Sequenced material: PBMCs. These TCRs come from a boy between 2 and 10 years old in good health and CMV-seronegative.

The rearrangement uses TRBV12-5 and TRBJ1-3, with D possibly TRBD1 on 6 matching bases. The CDR3 is made up of 14 amino acids. V was pared by 5 bases and J by 5 bases, with 13 bases between. Per the germline V gene, CDR1 is LGHNT and CDR2 is FRNRAP. CDR3 loop: CASGLTGSRNTIYF. Here the CDR3 DNA reads TGTGCTAGTGGTCTCACAGGGAGCCGAAACACCATATATTTT.

V usage is TRBV28 and J usage is TRBJ2-1; D uncertain. Germline V CDR1 and CDR2: MDHEN, SYDVKM. Trimming removed 3 bases from V and 1 base from J, with 19 bases in between. The CDR3 contains 18 residues. The CDR3 DNA reads TGTGCCAGCAGTTTTAAGCGCCGGTACTCTTTTTCCTACAATGAGCAGTTCTTC. It translates to CASSFKRRYSFSYNEQFF.

The V gene is TRBV19, the J gene TRBJ2-3; D perhaps matches TRBD2 (6 bases). Trimming stripped 6 bases from V and 4 bases from J, with 17 bases between. The germline gives CDR1 LNHDA, CDR2 SQIVND (reference sequence). The CDR3 length is 15 residues. The CDR3 spells CASSPPEGPSDTQYF. In DNA form, the CDR3 reads TGTGCCAGTAGCCCCCCGGAGGGTCCCTCAGATACGCAGTATTTT.

The genes are TRBV2 and TRBJ1-5; D unresolved. The CDR3 length is 14 residues. Trimming left V 4 bases short and J 0 bases short, with 7 bases between. The germline V gene has CDR1 SNHLY and CDR2 FYNNEI. The CDR3 loop reads CASSVTSSNQPQHF. CDR3 DNA: TGTGCCAGCAGTGTTACCAGTAGCAATCAGCCCCAGCATTTT.

V is TRBV28 and J is TRBJ1-4; D is unclear. Trimming left V 5 bases short and J 8 bases short, with 12 bases between. Germline V gives CDR1 MDHEN, CDR2 SYDVKM. The length of the CDR3 is 13 residues. In DNA, the CDR3 is TGTGCCAGCAGTGGTGGAAGAGGGGAAAAACTGTTTTTT. As protein: CASSGGRGEKLFF. Looking up the rest from reference TRBV28 and TRBJ1-4 gives the full variable domain: DVKVTQSSRYLVKRTGEKVFLECVQDMDHENMFWYRQDPGLGLRLIYFSYDVKMKEKGDIPEGYSVSREKKERFSLILESASTNQTSMYLCASSGGRGEKLFFGSGTQLSVL.

This clone was seen only a few times. This chain uses TRBV4-1 with TRBJ1-5; 8 bases map to TRBD1. CDR1 and CDR2 from the germline V gene are MGHRA and YSYEKL. The J segment lost 3 bases and the V segment lost 0 bases, leaving 7 bases of the junction unmatched. The CDR3 runs to 17 residues. The CDR3 protein is CASSQEGTGSHNQPQHF. In DNA, the CDR3 is TGCGCCAGCAGCCAAGAGGGGACAGGAAGTCACAATCAGCCCCAGCATTTT.

The chain links TRBV5-8 to TRBJ2-3; D is uncertain. This CDR3 has 12 amino acids. The germline V gene has CDR1 SGHTS and CDR2 YDEGEE. Deletions cut 2 bases from V and 4 bases from J, with 5 bases between. As DNA, the CDR3 is TGTGCCAGCAGCTTCTCCCCAGATACGCAGTATTTT. Encoded protein: CASSFSPDTQYF.

V is TRBV2 and J is TRBJ2-3, with D perhaps TRBD2 (5 bases). The ends were cut back, 1 base at V and 6 bases at J, with 14 bases in the middle. Germline V gene data show CDR1 as SNHLY and CDR2 as FYNNEI. The CDR3 sequence is 15 residues long. The CDR3 spells CASSEEADPRDTQYF. DNA for the CDR3: TGTGCCAGCAGTGAAGAAGCGGACCCTAGGGATACGCAGTATTTT.

The CDR3 loop is CASSPRGSRFPGEKLFF. The DNA of the CDR3 is TGTGCCAGCAGTCCCCGGGGGTCCAGATTCCCGGGTGAAAAACTGTTTTTT. The V call is TRBV28, the J call TRBJ1-4; D may be TRBD1 (5 bases). Germline V CDR1 and CDR2: MDHEN, SYDVKM. This CDR3 contains 17 residues. The V and J ends lost 5 bases and 7 bases respectively, with 23 bases between them.

The CDR3 protein is CASSLFGGRGLGDQPQHF. CDR3 nucleotide sequence: TGTGCCAGCAGCCTCTTTGGGGGGCGGGGGCTAGGGGATCAGCCCCAGCATTTT. The chain couples TRBV5-6 to TRBJ1-5; maybe TRBD1 (6 bases). Germline-derived CDR1 and CDR2 are SGHDT and YYEEEE. The CDR3 is 18 residues long. Trimming pared 4 bases from V and 5 bases from J, leaving 25 bases between.

This rearrangement joins TRBV6-5 to TRBJ2-5, with D possibly matching TRBD2 (5 bases). TRBJ2-7 matches the DNA end more closely, so the J call is doubtful. CDR1 and CDR2 from the germline V gene are MNHEY and SVGAGI. The CDR3 is made up of 14 amino acids. Written as DNA, the CDR3 is TGTGCCAGCAGTAACAGTTGGAGGACCTACGAGCAGTACTTC. This encodes CASSNSWRTYEQYF.

This clone was counted between two and nine times. The chain carries TRBV6-1 and TRBJ1-1; 7 bases fit TRBD1. V was pared by 4 bases and J by 4 bases, with 12 bases of the junction left unmatched. Germline values: CDR1 MNHNS, CDR2 SASEGT. CDR3 length: 16 amino acids. CDR3 sequence: CASSVRQGVTGTEAFF. The CDR3 nucleotides are TGTGCCAGCAGTGTTAGACAGGGAGTAACGGGCACTGAAGCTTTCTTT.

The J gene is TRBJ2-6, the V gene TRBV29-1; 8 bases align to TRBD1. The CDR3 loop spans 16 amino acids. Germline values: CDR1 SQVTM, CDR2 ANQGSEA. V was pared by 0 bases and J by 4 bases, with 5 bases of the junction left unmatched. The CDR3 DNA follows: TGCAGCGTTGAAGATGGACAGGGACCCGGGGCCAACGTCCTGACTTTC. Translated: CSVEDGQGPGANVLTF.

The CDR3, as DNA: TGCGCCAGCAGCGGTCGGGGACAGGGGTTTAACAATGAGCAGTTCTTC. This translates into CASSGRGQGFNNEQFF. The genes are TRBV5-1 and TRBJ2-1; TRBD1 matches 10 bases. In germline, CDR1 is SGHRS, CDR2 YFSETQ. The V and J ends lost 4 bases and 5 bases, in that order; junction bases with no gene match: 9. The CDR3 length is 16 residues.

The rearrangement uses TRBV6-1 and TRBJ1-2; no clear D gene. The CDR3 extends over 12 amino acids. CDR1 MNHNS and CDR2 SASEGT come from the germline V gene. V lost 5 bases and J lost 4, with 8 bases in between. CDR3 nucleotide sequence: TGTGCCAGCAGTCGTAGGAGCTATGGCTACACCTTC. As protein: CASSRRSYGYTF.

The chain uses TRBV2 and TRBJ2-1, with 9 bases identical to TRBD2. The germline CDR1 and CDR2 sequences are SNHLY and FYNNEI. CDR3 length equals 14 residues. CDR3 DNA: TGTGCGGAGGGGGCGGGAGGGGCCTACAATGAGCAGTTCTTC. This translates into CAEGAGGAYNEQFF. The variable domain in full, with the rest retrieved from reference TRBV2 and TRBJ2-1, is EPEVTQTPSHQVTQMGQEVILRCVPISNHLYFYWYRQILGQKVEFLVSFYNNEISEKSEIFDDQFSVERPDGSNFTLKIRSTKLEDSAMYFCAEGAGGAYNEQFFGPGTRLTVL.

V and J are TRBV9 and TRBJ2-7; D ambiguous. Germline V gene lookup returns CDR1 SGDLS and CDR2 YYNGEE. Trimming shortened V by 0 bases and J by 2 bases, and 12 bases separated the two germline ends. This CDR3 spans 15 amino acids. CDR3 amino acids: CASSVAEQLTYEQYF. The CDR3 DNA reads TGTGCCAGCAGCGTAGCTGAACAGCTTACCTACGAGCAGTACTTC.

The rearrangement uses TRBV27 and TRBJ2-1; TRBD1 agrees at 7 bases. J was trimmed by 3 bases and V by 5 bases; bases with no gene match: 7. This CDR3 contains 15 residues. Germline V gene data show CDR1 as MNHEY and CDR2 as SMNVEV (reference sequence). The CDR3 nucleotides are TGTGCCAGCAGTCTAGCCGGGACAGACTACAATGAGCAGTTCTTC. This translates into CASSLAGTDYNEQFF.

V and J are TRBV27 and TRBJ2-3; D possibly corresponds to TRBD1 (6 bases). This CDR3 is built from 15 residues. Trimming cost V 5 bases and J 1 base, with 13 bases left between them. Looked up from germline, CDR1 is MNHEY and CDR2 is SMNVEV (reference sequence). Written as DNA, the CDR3 is TGTGCCAGCAGTAACAGGGTAGATGGCACAGATACGCAGTATTTT. The encoded protein is CASSNRVDGTDTQYF.

The genes are TRBV18 and TRBJ2-3; possible D gene TRBD2, 6 bases. Germline-derived CDR1 and CDR2 are KGHSH and LQKENI. The CDR3 sequence is 14 residues long. V lost 3 bases, J lost 11 bases, and 18 bases lay in between. In DNA form, the CDR3 reads TGTGCCAGCTCACCTCAGTCCGGTAGCGGAGAGCAGTATTTT. It specifies CASSPQSGSGEQYF.